Listed below are T cell receptor beta chains from one sample, sequenced in a study of blood T cells in healthy people across ages. A single record per CDR3 protein comes from TCRdb applying MiXCR to the 5' RACE reads. The repertoire consists of about 1.5 million distinct CDR3 sequences, with roughly 43% occurring once and the leading ten covering about 4.1%. Sequencing was carried out using blood. Receptors were obtained from a woman between 18 and 29 years old in good health. Both conserved end residues are part of each CDR3. Each record gives: V gene, clone size, J gene, CDR3 length, D gene, CDR3 DNA, CDR3 protein. A D gene is named only where the DNA matches it firmly. For some rows the clone size is stated as once, few or many, or as a class when expanded; others skip it.

TRBV6-6,.,TRBJ2-3,13,.,TGTGCCAGCAGGTGGGGAGGAGGAGATACGCAGTATTTT,CASRWGGGDTQYF
TRBV4-3,.,TRBJ1-3,17,TRBD1,TGCGCCAGCAGCCATTACATCGACAGGGCGGCTGGAAACACCATATATTTT,CASSHYIDRAAGNTIYF
TRBV6-2/TRBV6-3,.,TRBJ1-5,14,.,TGTGCCAGCAGCGCAGGAGGAGAGGGTCAGCCCCAGCATTTT,CASSAGGEGQPQHF
TRBV27,few,TRBJ2-3,18,TRBD2,TGTGCTAGCAGTTTATTGGTAGGCGGGGGGAGACCGACAGATACGCAGTATTTT,CASSLLVGGGRPTDTQYF
TRBV7-7,.,TRBJ2-3,14,.,TGTGCTAGCAGCCAAACCTCGGCCACAGATACGCAGTATTTT,CASSQTSATDTQYF
TRBV7-6,.,TRBJ1-5,14,TRBD1,TGTGCCAGCAGTCCCGACAGGGGGTATCAGCCCCAGCATTTT,CASSPDRGYQPQHF
TRBV29-1,few,TRBJ1-2,12,.,TGCAGCGTTGAGCGGCTAAGCTATGGCTACACCTTC,CSVERLSYGYTF
TRBV28,few,TRBJ2-5,15,TRBD2,TGTGCCAGCAGTTTTGGGGCAGGGAGGGCTCAGACCCAGTACTTC,CASSFGAGRAQTQYF
TRBV12-3/TRBV12-4,.,TRBJ1-6,15,.,TGTGCCAGCAGTTTCACGACAGCCAATAATTCACCCCCCCACTTT,CASSFTTANNSPPHF
TRBV29-1,.,TRBJ1-5,13,.,TGCAGCGTTGAAACGGCCCGCAATCAGCCCCAGCATTTT,CSVETARNQPQHF
TRBV7-8,.,TRBJ2-7,15,TRBD1,TGTGCCAGCAGCTCGTGGGGACAGCCGACCTACGAGCAGTACTTC,CASSSWGQPTYEQYF
TRBV7-3,.,TRBJ2-3,14,.,TGTGCCAGCAGCAACCGGAGGAGCGGAGATACGCAGTATTTT,CASSNRRSGDTQYF
TRBV28,.,TRBJ2-7,15,.,TGTGCTAGCAGTTTCGTACAGCTGAGCTCCTACGAGCGGTACTTC,CASSFVQLSSYERYF
TRBV12-3/TRBV12-4,.,TRBJ2-1,13,TRBD1,TGTGCCAGCAGTTTTCCAGGGGGCAAAGGGCAGTTCTTC,CASSFPGGKGQFF
TRBV9,.,TRBJ2-3,17,.,TGTGCCAGCAGCGTAAGCCCCGCAGGTGCGGGCACAGATACGCAGTATTTT,CASSVSPAGAGTDTQYF
TRBV7-9,once,TRBJ2-1,19,TRBD2,TGTGCCAGCTACCCCGGGGTAGCGGGGGCCTCGAGCTCCTACAATGAGCAGTTCTTC,CASYPGVAGASSSYNEQFF
TRBV20-1,.,TRBJ1-1,13,.,TGCAGTGCTGGGACTCCGGTGGGCACTGAAGCTTTCTTT,CSAGTPVGTEAFF
TRBV20-1,.,TRBJ1-2,14,.,TGCAGTGCTAAGGTGGCAGGGGTGGGCTATGGCTACACCTTC,CSAKVAGVGYGYTF
TRBV4-1,.,TRBJ1-1,15,TRBD1,TGCGCCAGCAGCCAAGCGACAGGGCTGAACACTGAAGCTTTCTTT,CASSQATGLNTEAFF
TRBV5-1,many,TRBJ2-1,14,.,TGCGCCAGCAGCTTCGACGGGCCATACAATGAGCAGTTCTTC,CASSFDGPYNEQFF
TRBV12-3/TRBV12-4,.,TRBJ2-2,16,TRBD2,TGTGCCAGCACCTCCTTTGGGGGGGGAGACACCGGGGAGCTGTTTTTT,CASTSFGGGDTGELFF
TRBV25-1,.,TRBJ2-4,16,TRBD2,TGTGCCAGCAGTGAGAACCCTAGCGGGGGCAAAAACATTCAGTACTTC,CASSENPSGGKNIQYF
TRBV21-1,.,TRBJ2-7,18,.,TGTGCCAGCAGCAAAACCCCCCTTAGGACTAGCGGGAGTAACGAGCAGTACTTC,CASSKTPLRTSGSNEQYF
TRBV4-3,many,TRBJ2-1,16,.,TGCGCCAGCAGCCAAGACTCCGTAAGCTCCTACAATGAGCAGTTCTTC,CASSQDSVSSYNEQFF
TRBV6-6,few,TRBJ1-6,14,TRBD1,TGTGCCAGCAGTACGGACAGGGACGGTTCACCCCTCCACTTT,CASSTDRDGSPLHF
TRBV7-9,.,TRBJ2-2,14,TRBD1,TGTGCCAGCAACCGGGACAGAGATACCGGAGAGCTGTTTTTT,CASNRDRDTGELFF
TRBV7-2,few,TRBJ1-5,17,TRBD1,TGTGCCAGCAGCCCCCGCTTCAGGACAGGGGGCGGTCAGCCCCAGCATTTT,CASSPRFRTGGGQPQHF
TRBV30,few,TRBJ2-3,15,TRBD2,TGTGCCTATGCGGCCAGCGGGAGTAGGTCAGATACGCAGTATTTT,CAYAASGSRSDTQYF
TRBV27,few,TRBJ2-7,13,.,TGTGCCAGTGCGAACGGACAGACCTACGAGCAGTACTTC,CASANGQTYEQYF
TRBV7-8,.,TRBJ2-1,14,.,TGTGCCAGCAGCCCCTTCCGGGACTACAATGAGCAGTTCTTC,CASSPFRDYNEQFF
TRBV20-1,.,TRBJ1-1,15,TRBD1,TGCAGTGCTAGAGTATCTGGGACAGGGGTCACTGAAGCTTTCTTT,CSARVSGTGVTEAFF
TRBV27,.,TRBJ2-1,16,TRBD2,TGTGCCAGCAGCCCGGGGGTCAGCGGGGGACGCAATGAGCAGTTCTTC,CASSPGVSGGRNEQFF
TRBV7-9,.,TRBJ2-1,15,TRBD2,TGTGCCAGCAGCCACCAGCGGGGGAGGGTCAATGAGCAGTTCTTC,CASSHQRGRVNEQFF
TRBV11-2,few,TRBJ2-1,12,TRBD1,TGTGCCAGCAGAACGACAGGGAATGAGCAGTTCTTC,CASRTTGNEQFF
TRBV5-1,.,TRBJ2-3,15,.,TGCGCCAGCAGCTTGCAGGCTTTCCGCACAGATACGCAGTATTTT,CASSLQAFRTDTQYF
TRBV4-1,.,TRBJ2-1,14,TRBD2,TGCGCCAGCATCTCATGGGACTACCCAAATGAGCAGTTCTTC,CASISWDYPNEQFF
TRBV7-3,once,TRBJ2-3,13,.,TGTGCCAGCAGCGGAATCGGAGGAGATACGCAGTATTTT,CASSGIGGDTQYF
TRBV7-8,.,TRBJ1-5,14,.,TGTGCCAGCAGCGCCTCGGGGTTCAATCAGCCCCAGCATTTT,CASSASGFNQPQHF
TRBV27,few,TRBJ1-4,13,.,TGTGCCAGCAGTTTTATGACTAATGAAAAACTGTTTTTT,CASSFMTNEKLFF
TRBV12-3/TRBV12-4,.,TRBJ1-5,19,TRBD1,TGTGCCAGCAGTTTAGTTGACAGGGGGCAAGGGTTCAGCAATCAGCCCCAGCATTTT,CASSLVDRGQGFSNQPQHF
TRBV5-1,.,TRBJ1-1,14,.,TGCGCCAGCAGCTCGTACGTTGGCAGCACTGAAGCTTTCTTT,CASSSYVGSTEAFF